This T cell receptor (beta chain) was identified in a study of T cells in Graves' hyperthyroidism and ophthalmopathy. The study, taken as a whole, reports: Also found in blood were most expanded thyroid clonotypes above 0.001.

Points on this clonotype: The target antigen is unknown.

No progression to ophthalmopathy during 18 months of follow-up defined stable disease. Uncontrolled infection, other autoimmune disease, pregnancy and lactation each barred patients from inclusion. Researchers amplified the TCR beta CDR3 regions from RNA transcripts. With the HTBI primer set, the TCR CDR3 went through a first round of RT-PCR. TCRdb re-called the multiplex PCR reads through MiXCR, storing one row per CDR3 protein. The repertoire consists of some 510,000 distinct CDR3 sequences, with approximately 44% occurring once and the leading ten covering nearly 8.5%. The V end lost 1 base, the J end lost 1 base, and 10 bases lay between the germline ends. CDR3 length equals 15 residues. Germline V gives CDR1 SGHVS, CDR2 FQNEAQ.

The source material was peripheral blood or thyroid tissue (not recorded which). This receptor was obtained from a woman younger than 30 with Graves' hyperthyroidism. This chain connects TRBV7-8 to TRBJ2-5, with unresolved D. CDR3 sequence: CASSLVRHLQETQYF. The CDR3 DNA sequence: TGTGCCAGCAGCTTAGTTAGGCATCTCCAAGAGACCCAGTACTTC.